This TCR beta chain was sequenced for a study of shared clonotypes between healthy human individuals. With 2 bases removed from V and 1 base from J, the gap between germline ends came to 14 bases. Germline-derived CDR1 and CDR2 are SGHVS and FQNEAQ. CDR3 length equals 16 residues. Authors' analysis steps: Junction-only sequences without quality scores came from ImmunoSEQ, so filtering differed. Clones were read by immunoSEQ multiplex PCR, and TCRdb kept only the in-frame ones, dropping some. V and J calls and clone size are copied from that table; D and trimming were computed from the DNA. The repertoire includes 2 million to 3 million clones, approximately 93% of them detected once, and around 0.37% sits in the top ten. Memory CD4+ cells were the fraction left after CD45RA+ naive selection.

The rearrangement joins TRBV7-8 to TRBJ1-1; no clear D. The sequenced sample was naive CD4+ T cells from PBMCs. Indicated subset: CD45RA+ positively selected. This TCR was sampled from a man between 18 and 35 years old in good health. Some clones in this sample may be carry-over from other donors' samples. Here the CDR3 reads CASSLKVAGKNTEAFF. As DNA, the CDR3 is TGTGCCAGCAGCTTAAAAGTCGCGGGAAAGAACACTGAAGCTTTCTTT.